This T cell receptor (beta chain) was identified during a study of T cells in Graves' hyperthyroidism and ophthalmopathy. Study-wide results and limits: Classification by a 13 V-J model distinguished ophthalmopathy from stable hyperthyroidism. Also found in blood were most expanded thyroid clonotypes above 0.001.

V was cut by 3 bases and J by 7 bases, with 13 bases left in between. This CDR3 has 14 residues. Germline CDR1 is SEHNR and CDR2 is FQNEAQ (reference sequence). Researchers barred patients who had uncontrolled infection, other autoimmune disease, pregnancy or lactation. The TCR beta CDR3 regions underwent amplification using RNA transcripts as the source. A set of HTBI primers served as the primers for a first-round RT-PCR of the TCR CDR3. One entry per CDR3 protein, called by TCRdb with MiXCR from the multiplex PCR reads. The table shows almost 600,000 distinct CDR3 sequences, with more than 11% occurring only once. This clonotype occurred many times. Its cognate antigen is unknown.

This chain uses TRBV7-9 with TRBJ2-1; no clear D gene. This clonotype was obtained from a woman between 25 and 40 years old with Graves' hyperthyroidism that later progressed to Graves' ophthalmopathy. Sequencing input: blood. The CDR3 nucleotides read TGTGCCAGCAGCTTTGGGCGCGTCCAGAATGAGCAGTTCTTC. It encodes CASSFGRVQNEQFF.